A selection of T cell receptor beta chains follows, all from one sample in a study of blood T cell repertoires in COVID-19. The table came from immunoSEQ multiplex PCR; TCRdb's copy has only in-frame clones and leaves some out. Of under 200,000 clones listed, about 90% are singletons. Specimen: peripheral blood. Receptor source: a man younger than 35 with active or convalescent COVID-19. The CDR3 runs from the conserved cysteine through the conserved F or W.

>TRBJ1-1|TRBV2
CASSWTGVGTTEAFF
>TRBJ2-5|TRBV5-1
CASSFQDYQETQYF
>TRBJ2-5|TRBV30
CAWSLGQSQETQYF
>TRBJ2-1|TRBV29-1
CSARTSGSDEQFF
>TRBJ2-7|TRBV7-9
CASSLRDREPYEQYF
>TRBJ2-3|TRBV28
CASSSPSLAREPDTQYF
>TRBJ2-7|TRBV28
CASSPGQASYEQYF
>TRBJ1-6|TRBV7-9
CASSPPGGRNSPLHF
>TRBJ1-5|TRBV21-1
CASRIHWGGSSNQPQHF
>TRBJ2-1|TRBV29-1
CSVETGSSYNEQFF
>TRBJ2-1|TRBV27
CASSPDFRWNEQFF
>TRBJ2-5|TRBV3-1/TRBV3-2
CASSHFRASVGETQYF
>TRBJ1-1|TRBV6-2/TRBV6-3
CASSYLPFGTGAPLGTEAFF
>TRBJ1-2|TRBV20-1
CSASILPAGPELNYGYTF
>TRBJ1-2|TRBV6-1
CASSEQGVSYGYTF
>TRBJ1-2|TRBV6-6
CASSGTDTNYGCTF
>TRBJ2-5|TRBV18
CASSPRGLAGGPETQYF
>TRBJ2-3|TRBV12-2
CASRLALCGDTQYF
>TRBJ1-4|TRBV30
CAWRRDSQWEKLFF
>TRBJ1-1|TRBV10-2
CASRGQENTEAFF
>TRBJ2-1|TRBV7-3
CASSLKGTGTYNEQFF
>TRBJ1-2|TRBV27
CASSINRGGGYTF
>TRBJ2-7|TRBV6-6
CASSYPPGLPSYEQYF
>TRBJ2-7|TRBV2
CASSDTWSSYEQYF
>TRBJ2-3|TRBV18
CASSPNPSGGPDTQYF
>TRBJ2-7|TRBV4-2
CASSQEEAGQSYEQYF
>TRBJ2-7|TRBV18
CASSPQGNSYEQYF
>TRBJ1-2|TRBV7-2
CASSLGGGKGYGYTF
>TRBJ1-1|TRBV3-1/TRBV3-2
CASSQRDRETEAFF
>TRBJ2-7|TRBV30
CAWSVLGYEQYF
>TRBJ2-7|TRBV3-1/TRBV3-2
CASSLGRGQGVYEQYF
>TRBJ2-3|TRBV7-2
CASSFLRRDTQYF
>TRBJ2-7|TRBV5-1
CASSYQGAEQYF